This entry features one TCR beta chain sequence. These data belong to a study of blood T cell repertoires in COVID-19. Overall study: Collection of acute and convalescent COVID-19 samples took place in the United States, Italy and Spain.

TCRdb's copy holds only in-frame clones and misses some; the assay was immunoSEQ multiplex PCR. The data contain some 110,000 clones, 65% to 85% of them singletons. V was clipped by 7 bases and J by 1 base; unmatched bases: 12. Looked up from germline, CDR1 is MDHEN and CDR2 is SYDVKM. The CDR3 is made up of 18 amino acids. This study enrolled people aged about 18 to 90 from about two dozen US geographic areas. Grouping used clinical history reported by participants in a survey and questionnaire. Cohort 3 recovery required two negative PCRs, clearance, or symptom resolution. The chain combines TRBV28 with TRBJ1-6; 8 bases map to TRBD1. The sequence was obtained from a woman in her 30s who had recovered from COVID-19. The sequenced sample consisted of PBMCs or T cells enriched from blood (not recorded which). The CDR3 DNA follows: TGTGCCAGCAACACCTTCCCTGGACAGGGATCCTATAATTCACCCCTCCACTTT. Encoded protein: CASNTFPGQGSYNSPLHF.